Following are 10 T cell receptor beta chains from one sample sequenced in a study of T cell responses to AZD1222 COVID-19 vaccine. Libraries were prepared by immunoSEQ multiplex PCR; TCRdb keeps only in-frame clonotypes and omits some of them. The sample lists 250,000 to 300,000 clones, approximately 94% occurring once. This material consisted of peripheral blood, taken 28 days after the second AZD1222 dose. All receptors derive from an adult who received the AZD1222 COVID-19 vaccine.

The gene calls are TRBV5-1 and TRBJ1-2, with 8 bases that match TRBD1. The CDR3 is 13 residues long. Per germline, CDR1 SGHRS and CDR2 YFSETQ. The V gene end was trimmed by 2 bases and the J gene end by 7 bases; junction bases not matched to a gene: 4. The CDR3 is CASSFDRGSGYTF. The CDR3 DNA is TGCGCCAGCAGCTTTGACAGGGGTAGTGGCTACACCTTC.

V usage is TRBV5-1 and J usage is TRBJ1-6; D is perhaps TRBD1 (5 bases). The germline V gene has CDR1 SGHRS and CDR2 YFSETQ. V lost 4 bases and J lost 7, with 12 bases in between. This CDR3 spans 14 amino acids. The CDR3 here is CASSQTGTNSPLHF. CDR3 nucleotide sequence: TGCGCCAGCAGCCAAACCGGGACCAATTCACCCCTCCACTTT.

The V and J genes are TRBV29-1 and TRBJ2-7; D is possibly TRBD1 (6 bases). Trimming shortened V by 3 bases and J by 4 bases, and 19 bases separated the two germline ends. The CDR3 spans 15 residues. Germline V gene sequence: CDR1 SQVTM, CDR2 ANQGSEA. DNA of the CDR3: TGCAGCGTTGAGTACGGGGCAGGGGACCTTTACGAGCAGTACTTC. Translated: CSVEYGAGDLYEQYF.

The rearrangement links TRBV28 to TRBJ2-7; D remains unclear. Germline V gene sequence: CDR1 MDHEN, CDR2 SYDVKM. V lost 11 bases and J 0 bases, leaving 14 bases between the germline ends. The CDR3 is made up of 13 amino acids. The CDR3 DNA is TGTGCCGTCCGGCGGCACAGCTCCTACGAGCAGTACTTC. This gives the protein CAVRRHSSYEQYF.

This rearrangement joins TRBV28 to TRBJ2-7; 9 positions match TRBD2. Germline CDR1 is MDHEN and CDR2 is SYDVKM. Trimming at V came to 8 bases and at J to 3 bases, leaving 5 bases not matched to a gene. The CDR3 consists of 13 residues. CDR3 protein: CASHSGSIYEQYF. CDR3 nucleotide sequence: TGTGCCAGCCATAGCGGGAGTATCTACGAGCAGTACTTC.

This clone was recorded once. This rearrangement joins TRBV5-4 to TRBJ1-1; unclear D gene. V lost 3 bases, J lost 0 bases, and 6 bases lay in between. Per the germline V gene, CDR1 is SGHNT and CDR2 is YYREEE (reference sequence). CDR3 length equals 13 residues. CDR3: CASSSQMNTEAFF. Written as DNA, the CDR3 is TGTGCCAGCAGCTCCCAGATGAACACTGAAGCTTTCTTT.

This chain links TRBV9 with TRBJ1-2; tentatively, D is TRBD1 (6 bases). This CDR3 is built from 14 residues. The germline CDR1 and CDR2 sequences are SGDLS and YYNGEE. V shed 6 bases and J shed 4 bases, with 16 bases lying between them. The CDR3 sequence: CASTEDSLRYGYTF. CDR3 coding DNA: TGTGCCAGCACCGAGGACAGTTTACGCTATGGCTACACCTTC.

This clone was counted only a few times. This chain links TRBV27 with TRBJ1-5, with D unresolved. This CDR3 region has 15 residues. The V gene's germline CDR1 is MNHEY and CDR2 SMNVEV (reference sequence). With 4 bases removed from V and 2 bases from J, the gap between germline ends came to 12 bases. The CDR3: CASSSGVGGNQPQHF. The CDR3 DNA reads TGTGCCAGCAGTTCCGGGGTTGGTGGCAATCAGCCCCAGCATTTT.

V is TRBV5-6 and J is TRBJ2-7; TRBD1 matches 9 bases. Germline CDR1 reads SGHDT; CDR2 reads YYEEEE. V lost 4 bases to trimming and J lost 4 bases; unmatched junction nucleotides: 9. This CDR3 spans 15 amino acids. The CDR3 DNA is TGTGCCAGCAGCGACCCGGGACAGGGAGCATACGAGCAGTACTTC. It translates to CASSDPGQGAYEQYF.

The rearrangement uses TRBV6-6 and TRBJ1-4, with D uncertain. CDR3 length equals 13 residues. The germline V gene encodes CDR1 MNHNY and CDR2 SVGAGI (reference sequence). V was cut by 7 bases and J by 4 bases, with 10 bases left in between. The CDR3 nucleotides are TGTGCCAGCACTGGGCAGTTTAATGAAAAACTGTTTTTT. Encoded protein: CASTGQFNEKLFF.